This note documents a single T cell receptor (beta chain) sequence. Its antigen remains unknown. This sample was taken from a study of shared clonotypes between healthy human individuals. Study outcomes and limitations: The authors expected sequencing depth to affect clonotype sharing among donors.

CDR3 length: 17 amino acids. Germline loops: CDR1 SNHLY, CDR2 FYNNEI. V was trimmed by 9 bases and J by 1 base, leaving 23 bases between them. Replicate sorted-subset PCRs were loaded with 150 to 250 ng DNA, 30,000 to 35,000 T cell genomes. Original processing notes: There were no quality scores in the junction-only immunoSEQ sequences, so filtering differed. Using immunoSEQ multiplex PCR, the repertoire was profiled, and TCRdb retains in-frame clones only, with some absent. V and J calls plus clone size are reproduced from that table; the DNA served to infer D and trimming. The sample consists of about 2.4 million clones, 80% to 95% of them appearing once.

This clonotype was obtained from a man between 18 and 29 years old in good health. Some clones in this sample may be carry-over from other donors' samples. What was sequenced was naive CD4+ T cells from PBMCs. Subset specified: CD45RA+ positively selected. The J gene is TRBJ2-3, the V gene TRBV2; the D gene is possibly TRBD1 (6 bases). This CDR3 reads CARTGKGDRFRTDTQYF. The CDR3 DNA sequence: TGTGCCAGGACGGGGAAAGGAGACAGGTTTCGCACAGATACGCAGTATTTT.